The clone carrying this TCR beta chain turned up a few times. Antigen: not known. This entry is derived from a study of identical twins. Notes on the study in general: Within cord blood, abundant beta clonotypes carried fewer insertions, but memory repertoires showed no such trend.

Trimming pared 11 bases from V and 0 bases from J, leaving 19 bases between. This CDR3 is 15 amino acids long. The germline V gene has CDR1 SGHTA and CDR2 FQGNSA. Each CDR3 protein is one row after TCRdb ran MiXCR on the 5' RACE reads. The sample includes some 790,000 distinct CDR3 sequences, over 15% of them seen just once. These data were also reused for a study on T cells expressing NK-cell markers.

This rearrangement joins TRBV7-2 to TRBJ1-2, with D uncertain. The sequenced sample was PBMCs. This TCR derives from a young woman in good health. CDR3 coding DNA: TGTGCCTGCGGCCAGGCTTCCCTTTCTAACTATGGCTACACCTTC. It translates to CACGQASLSNYGYTF.